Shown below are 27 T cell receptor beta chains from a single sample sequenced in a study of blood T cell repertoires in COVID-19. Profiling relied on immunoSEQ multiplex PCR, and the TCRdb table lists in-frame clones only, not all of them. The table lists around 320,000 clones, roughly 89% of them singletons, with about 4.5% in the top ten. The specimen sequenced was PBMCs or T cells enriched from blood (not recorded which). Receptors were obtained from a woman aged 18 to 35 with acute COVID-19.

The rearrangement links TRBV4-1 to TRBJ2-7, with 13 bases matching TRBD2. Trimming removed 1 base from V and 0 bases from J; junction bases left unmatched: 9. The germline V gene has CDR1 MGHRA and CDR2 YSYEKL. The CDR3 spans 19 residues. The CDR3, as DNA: TGCGCCAGCAGCCAAGTTTCCCTAACTAGCGGGAGGGGCTCCTACGAGCAGTACTTC. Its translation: CASSQVSLTSGRGSYEQYF.

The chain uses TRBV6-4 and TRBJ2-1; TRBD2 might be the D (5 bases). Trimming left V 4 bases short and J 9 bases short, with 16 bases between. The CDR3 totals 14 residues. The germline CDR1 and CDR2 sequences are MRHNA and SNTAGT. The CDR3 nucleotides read TGTGCCAGCAGTGGAGGGTGGACCGCGAGTGAGCAGTTCTTC. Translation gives CASSGGWTASEQFF.

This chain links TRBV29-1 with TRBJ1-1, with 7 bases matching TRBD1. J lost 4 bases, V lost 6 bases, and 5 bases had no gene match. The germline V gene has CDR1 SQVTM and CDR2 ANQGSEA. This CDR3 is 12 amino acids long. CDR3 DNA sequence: TGCAGCGTACAGGGGATTGGCACTGAAGCTTTCTTT. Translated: CSVQGIGTEAFF.

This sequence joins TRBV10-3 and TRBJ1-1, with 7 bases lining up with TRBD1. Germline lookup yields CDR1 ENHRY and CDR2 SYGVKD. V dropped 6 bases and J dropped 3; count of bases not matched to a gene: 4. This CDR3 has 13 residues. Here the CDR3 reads CAIRSTGDTEAFF. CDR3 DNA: TGTGCCATCAGGTCTACAGGGGACACTGAAGCTTTCTTT.

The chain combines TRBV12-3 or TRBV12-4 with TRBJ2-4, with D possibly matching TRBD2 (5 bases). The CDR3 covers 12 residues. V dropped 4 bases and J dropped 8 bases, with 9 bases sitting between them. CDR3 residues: CASSSLRDIQYF. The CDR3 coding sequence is TGTGCCAGCAGTTCGTTGCGGGACATTCAGTACTTC.

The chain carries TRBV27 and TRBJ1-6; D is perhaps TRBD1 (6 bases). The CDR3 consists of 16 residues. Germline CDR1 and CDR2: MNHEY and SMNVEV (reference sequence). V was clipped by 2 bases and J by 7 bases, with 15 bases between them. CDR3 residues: CASSLLGTTGNSPLHF. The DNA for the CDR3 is TGTGCCAGCAGTTTACTAGGGACAACAGGGAATTCACCCCTCCACTTT.

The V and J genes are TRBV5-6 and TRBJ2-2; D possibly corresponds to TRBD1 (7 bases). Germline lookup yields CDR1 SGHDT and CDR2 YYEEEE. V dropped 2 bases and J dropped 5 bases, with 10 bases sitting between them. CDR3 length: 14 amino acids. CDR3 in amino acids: CASSFAGGTGELFF. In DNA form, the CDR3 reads TGTGCCAGCAGCTTCGCAGGGGGGACCGGGGAGCTGTTTTTT.

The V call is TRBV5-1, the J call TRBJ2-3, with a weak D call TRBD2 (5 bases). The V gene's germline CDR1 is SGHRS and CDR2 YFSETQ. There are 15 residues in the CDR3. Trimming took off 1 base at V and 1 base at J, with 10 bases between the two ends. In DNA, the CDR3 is TGCGCCAGCAGCTTGAGCGGCGTCGGCACAGATACGCAGTATTTT. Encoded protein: CASSLSGVGTDTQYF.

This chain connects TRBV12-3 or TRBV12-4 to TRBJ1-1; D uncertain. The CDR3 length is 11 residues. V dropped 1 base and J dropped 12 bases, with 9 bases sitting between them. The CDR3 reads CASSLEEATFF. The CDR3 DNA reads TGTGCCAGCAGTTTAGAGGAGGCAACTTTCTTT.

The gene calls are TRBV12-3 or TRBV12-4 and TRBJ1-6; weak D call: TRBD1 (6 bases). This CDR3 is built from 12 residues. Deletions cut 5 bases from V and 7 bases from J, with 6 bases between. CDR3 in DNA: TGTGCCAGCAGTACAGGGAATTCACCCCTCCACTTT. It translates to CASSTGNSPLHF.

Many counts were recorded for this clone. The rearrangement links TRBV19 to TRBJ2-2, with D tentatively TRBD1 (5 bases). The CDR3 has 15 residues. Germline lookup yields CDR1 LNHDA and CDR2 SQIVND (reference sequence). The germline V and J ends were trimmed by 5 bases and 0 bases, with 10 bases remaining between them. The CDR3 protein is CASSDSSTNTGELFF. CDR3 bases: TGTGCCAGTAGTGACAGCTCCACGAACACCGGGGAGCTGTTTTTT.

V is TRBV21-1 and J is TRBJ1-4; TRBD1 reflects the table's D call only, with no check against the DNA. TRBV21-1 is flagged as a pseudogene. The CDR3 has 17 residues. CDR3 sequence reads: CASSKASSDRAFEKLFF. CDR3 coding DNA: TGTGCCAGCAGCAAAGCTTCATCGGACAGGGCCTTTGAAAAACTGTTTTTT.

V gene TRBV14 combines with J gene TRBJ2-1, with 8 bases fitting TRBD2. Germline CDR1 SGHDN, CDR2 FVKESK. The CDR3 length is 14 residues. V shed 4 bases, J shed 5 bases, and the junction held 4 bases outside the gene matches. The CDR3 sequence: CASSPRGGNNEQFF. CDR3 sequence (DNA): TGTGCCAGCAGCCCCCGGGGGGGAAACAATGAGCAGTTCTTC.

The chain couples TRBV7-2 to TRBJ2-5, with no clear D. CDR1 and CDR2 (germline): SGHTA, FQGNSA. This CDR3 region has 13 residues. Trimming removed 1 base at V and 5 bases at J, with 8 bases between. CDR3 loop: CASSLDLRETQYF. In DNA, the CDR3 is TGTGCCAGCAGCTTAGATCTCCGTGAGACCCAGTACTTC.

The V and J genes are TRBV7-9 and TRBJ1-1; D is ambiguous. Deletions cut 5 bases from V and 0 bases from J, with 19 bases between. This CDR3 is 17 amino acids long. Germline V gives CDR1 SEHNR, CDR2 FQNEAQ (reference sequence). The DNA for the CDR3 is TGTGCCAGCAGCCCGGGGTTATTGGGGAACATGAACACTGAAGCTTTCTTT. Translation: CASSPGLLGNMNTEAFF.

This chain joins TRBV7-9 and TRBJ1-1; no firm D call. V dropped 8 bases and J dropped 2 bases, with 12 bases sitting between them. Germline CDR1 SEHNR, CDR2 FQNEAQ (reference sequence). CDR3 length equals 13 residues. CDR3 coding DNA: TGTGCCAGCCGTGAGAGGCACAACACTGAAGCTTTCTTT. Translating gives CASRERHNTEAFF.

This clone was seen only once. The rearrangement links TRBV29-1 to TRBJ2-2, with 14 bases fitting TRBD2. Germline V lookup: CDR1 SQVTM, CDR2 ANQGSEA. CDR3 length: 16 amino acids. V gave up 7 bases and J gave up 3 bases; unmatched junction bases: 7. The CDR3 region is CSGGLAGVGDTGELFF. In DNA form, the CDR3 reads TGCAGCGGGGGACTAGCGGGAGTAGGCGACACCGGGGAGCTGTTTTTT.

CDR3 DNA: TGTGCCAGCAGCGTAGACCCCGACCGACTCTATGGCTACACCTTC. Protein: CASSVDPDRLYGYTF. The chain combines TRBV9 with TRBJ1-2; D not certain. The V end was cut by 0 bases, the J end by 4 bases, with 13 bases between. Germline CDR1 reads SGDLS; CDR2 reads YYNGEE. This CDR3 spans 15 amino acids.

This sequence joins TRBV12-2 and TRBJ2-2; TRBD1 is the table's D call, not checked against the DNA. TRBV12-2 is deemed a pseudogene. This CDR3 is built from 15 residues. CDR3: CASRFTGANTGELFF. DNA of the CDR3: TGTGCAAGTCGCTTTACAGGGGCAAACACCGGGGAGCTGTTTTTT.

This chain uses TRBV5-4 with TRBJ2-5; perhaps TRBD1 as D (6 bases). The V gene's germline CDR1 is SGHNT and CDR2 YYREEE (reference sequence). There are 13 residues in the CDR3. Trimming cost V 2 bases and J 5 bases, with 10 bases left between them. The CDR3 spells CASSLQGVETQYF. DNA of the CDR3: TGTGCCAGCAGCTTACAGGGAGTTGAGACCCAGTACTTC.

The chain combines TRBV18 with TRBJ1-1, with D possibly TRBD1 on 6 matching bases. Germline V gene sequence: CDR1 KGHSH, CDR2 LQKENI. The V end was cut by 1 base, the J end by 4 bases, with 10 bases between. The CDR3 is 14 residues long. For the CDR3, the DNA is TGTGCCAGCTCACCACGGGGGCTAGGCACTGAAGCTTTCTTT. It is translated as CASSPRGLGTEAFF. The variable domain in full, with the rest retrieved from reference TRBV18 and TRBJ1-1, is NAGVMQNPRHLVRRRGQEARLRCSPMKGHSHVYWYRQLPEEGLKFMVYLQKENIIDESGMPKERFSAEFPKEGPSILRIQQVVRGDSAAYFCASSPRGLGTEAFFGQGTRLTVV.

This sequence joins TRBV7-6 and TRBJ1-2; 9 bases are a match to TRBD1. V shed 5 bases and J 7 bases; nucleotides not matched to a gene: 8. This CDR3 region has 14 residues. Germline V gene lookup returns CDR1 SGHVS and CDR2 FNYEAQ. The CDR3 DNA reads TGTGCCAGCAGCCCGAGGGACAGGGAAGCTGGCTACACCTTC. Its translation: CASSPRDREAGYTF.

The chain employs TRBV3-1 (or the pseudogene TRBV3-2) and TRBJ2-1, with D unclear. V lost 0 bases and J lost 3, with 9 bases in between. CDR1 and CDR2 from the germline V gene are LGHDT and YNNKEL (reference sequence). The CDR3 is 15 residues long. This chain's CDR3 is CASSQDPGGYNEQFF. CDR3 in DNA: TGTGCCAGCAGCCAAGATCCTGGCGGCTACAATGAGCAGTTCTTC.

CDR3 bases: TGTGCCAGCAGCCCCACAGGGGGTAGTGCTGAAGCTTTCTTT. It is translated as CASSPTGGSAEAFF. The chain combines TRBV7-2 with TRBJ1-1; 8 nucleotides align to TRBD1. The CDR3 runs to 14 residues. J was trimmed by 6 bases and V by 5 bases; bases with no gene match: 8. CDR1 is SGHTA, CDR2 FQGNSA, per germline.

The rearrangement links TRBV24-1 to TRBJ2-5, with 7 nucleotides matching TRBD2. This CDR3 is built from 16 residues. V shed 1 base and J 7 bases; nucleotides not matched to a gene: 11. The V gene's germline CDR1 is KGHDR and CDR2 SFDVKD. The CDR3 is CATSDLRAGLRGTQYF. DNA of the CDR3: TGTGCCACCAGTGATTTACGAGCGGGACTCCGGGGGACCCAGTACTTC.

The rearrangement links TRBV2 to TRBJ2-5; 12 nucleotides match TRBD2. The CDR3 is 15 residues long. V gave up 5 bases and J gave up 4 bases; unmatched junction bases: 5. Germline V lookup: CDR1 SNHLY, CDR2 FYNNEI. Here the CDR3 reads CASSYGLAGRETQYF. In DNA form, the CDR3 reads TGTGCCAGCAGTTACGGACTAGCGGGAAGAGAGACCCAGTACTTC.

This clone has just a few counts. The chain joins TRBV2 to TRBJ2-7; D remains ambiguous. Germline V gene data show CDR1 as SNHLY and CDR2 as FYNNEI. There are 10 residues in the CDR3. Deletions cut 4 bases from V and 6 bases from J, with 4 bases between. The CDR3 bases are TGTGCCAGCAGTGGTAGCGAGCAGTACTTC. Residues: CASSGSEQYF. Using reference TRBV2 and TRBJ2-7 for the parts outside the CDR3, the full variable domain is EPEVTQTPSHQVTQMGQEVILRCVPISNHLYFYWYRQILGQKVEFLVSFYNNEISEKSEIFDDQFSVERPDGSNFTLKIRSTKLEDSAMYFCASSGSEQYFGPGTRLTVT.